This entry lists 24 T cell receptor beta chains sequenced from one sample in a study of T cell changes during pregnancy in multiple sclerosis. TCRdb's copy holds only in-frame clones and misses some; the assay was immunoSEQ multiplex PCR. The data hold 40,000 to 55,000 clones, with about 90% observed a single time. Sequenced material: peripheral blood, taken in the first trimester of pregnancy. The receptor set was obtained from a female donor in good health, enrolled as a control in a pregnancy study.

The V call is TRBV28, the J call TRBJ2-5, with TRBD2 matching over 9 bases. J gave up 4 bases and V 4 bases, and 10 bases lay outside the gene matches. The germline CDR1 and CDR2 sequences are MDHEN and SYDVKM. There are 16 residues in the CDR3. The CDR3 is CASSSGSGSRSETQYF. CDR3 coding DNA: TGTGCCAGCAGTTCAGGTAGCGGGAGTAGGTCAGAGACCCAGTACTTC.

CDR3 in DNA: TGTGCCTGGAGTGTCGGGAGGCGGCCCCAGCATTTT. Protein product: CAWSVGRRPQHF. V and J are TRBV30 and TRBJ1-5; no firm D call. Germline V gives CDR1 GTSNPN, CDR2 SVGIG (reference sequence). CDR3 length: 12 residues. Trimming removed 0 bases from V and 9 bases from J, with 9 bases in between. Full variable domain (missing parts from reference TRBV30 and TRBJ1-5): SQTIHQWPATLVQPVGSPLSLECTVEGTSNPNLYWYRQAAGRGLQLLFYSVGIGQISSEVPQNLSASRPQDRQFILSSKKLLLSDSGFYLCAWSVGRRPQHFGDGTRLSIL.

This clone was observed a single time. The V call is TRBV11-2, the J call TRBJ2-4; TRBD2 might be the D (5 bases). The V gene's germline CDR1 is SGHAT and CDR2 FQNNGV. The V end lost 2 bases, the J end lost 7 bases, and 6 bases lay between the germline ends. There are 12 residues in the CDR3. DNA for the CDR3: TGTGCCAGCAGCTTAATAGCGAACATTCAGTACTTC. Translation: CASSLIANIQYF.

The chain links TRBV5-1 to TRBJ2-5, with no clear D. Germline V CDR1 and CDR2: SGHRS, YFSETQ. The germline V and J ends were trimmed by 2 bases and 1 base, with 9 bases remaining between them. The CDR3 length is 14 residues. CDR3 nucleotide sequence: TGCGCCAGCAGCTTAGTAGCCCTCCAAGAGACCCAGTACTTC. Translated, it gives CASSLVALQETQYF.

This CDR3 reads CASSIRVTIDRYEQYF. CDR3 bases: TGTGCCAGTAGTATCAGAGTAACTATCGATCGGTACGAGCAGTACTTC. The chain has TRBV19 and TRBJ2-7, with D unresolved. V shed 3 bases and J shed 4 bases, with 19 bases lying between them. This CDR3 has 16 residues. In germline, CDR1 is LNHDA, CDR2 SQIVND (reference sequence).

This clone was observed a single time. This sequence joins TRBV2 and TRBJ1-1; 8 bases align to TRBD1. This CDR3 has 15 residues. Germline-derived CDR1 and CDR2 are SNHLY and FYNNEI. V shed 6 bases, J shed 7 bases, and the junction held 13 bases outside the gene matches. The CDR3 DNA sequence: TGTGCCAGCAGCGCAAGAGCCGGGACAGGCTTTGAAGCTTTCTTT. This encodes CASSARAGTGFEAFF.

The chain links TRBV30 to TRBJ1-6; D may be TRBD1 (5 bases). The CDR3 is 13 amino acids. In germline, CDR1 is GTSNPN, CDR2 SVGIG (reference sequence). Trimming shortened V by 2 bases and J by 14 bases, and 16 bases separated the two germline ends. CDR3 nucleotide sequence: TGTGCCTGGAGTAGGCAGGGCTTCTATACCCTCCACTTT. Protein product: CAWSRQGFYTLHF. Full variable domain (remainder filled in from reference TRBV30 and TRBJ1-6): SQTIHQWPATLVQPVGSPLSLECTVEGTSNPNLYWYRQAAGRGLQLLFYSVGIGQISSEVPQNLSASRPQDRQFILSSKKLLLSDSGFYLCAWSRQGFYTLHFGNGTRLTVT.

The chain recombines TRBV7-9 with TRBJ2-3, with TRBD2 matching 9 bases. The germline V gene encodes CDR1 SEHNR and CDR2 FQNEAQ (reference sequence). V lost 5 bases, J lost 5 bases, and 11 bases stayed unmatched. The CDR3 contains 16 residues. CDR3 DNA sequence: TGTGCCAGCAGCCCCAGGGGTAGCGGGGGCGGAGATACGCAGTATTTT. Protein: CASSPRGSGGGDTQYF.

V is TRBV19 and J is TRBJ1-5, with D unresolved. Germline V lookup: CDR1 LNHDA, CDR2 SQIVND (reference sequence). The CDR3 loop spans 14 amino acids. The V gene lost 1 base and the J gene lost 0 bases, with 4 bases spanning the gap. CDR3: CASSIAVSNQPQHF. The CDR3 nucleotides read TGTGCCAGTAGTATAGCGGTTAGCAATCAGCCCCAGCATTTT.

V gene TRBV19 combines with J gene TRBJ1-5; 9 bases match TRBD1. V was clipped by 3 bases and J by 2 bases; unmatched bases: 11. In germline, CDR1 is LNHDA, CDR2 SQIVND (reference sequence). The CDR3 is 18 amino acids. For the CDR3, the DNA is TGTGCCAGTAGTATCGTAGGAGGGACAGGGATCGGCAATCAGCCCCAGCATTTT. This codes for CASSIVGGTGIGNQPQHF.

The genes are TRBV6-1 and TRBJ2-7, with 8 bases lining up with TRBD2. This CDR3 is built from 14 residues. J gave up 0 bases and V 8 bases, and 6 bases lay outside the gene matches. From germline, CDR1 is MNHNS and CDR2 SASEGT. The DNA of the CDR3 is TGTGCCAGCTCATCCGGGGGGGACTCCTACGAGCAGTACTTC. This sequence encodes CASSSGGDSYEQYF.

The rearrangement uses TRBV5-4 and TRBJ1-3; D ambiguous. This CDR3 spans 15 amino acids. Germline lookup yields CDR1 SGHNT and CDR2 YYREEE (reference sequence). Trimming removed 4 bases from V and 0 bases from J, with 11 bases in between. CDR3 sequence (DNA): TGTGCCAGCAGCATGGACGGTAACTCTGGAAACACCATATATTTT. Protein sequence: CASSMDGNSGNTIYF.

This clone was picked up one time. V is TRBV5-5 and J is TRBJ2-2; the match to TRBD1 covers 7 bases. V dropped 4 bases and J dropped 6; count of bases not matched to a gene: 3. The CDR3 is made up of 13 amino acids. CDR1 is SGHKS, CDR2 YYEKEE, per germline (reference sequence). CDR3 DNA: TGTGCCAGCAGCCGGGACAGTCCCGGGGAGCTGTTTTTT. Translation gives CASSRDSPGELFF.

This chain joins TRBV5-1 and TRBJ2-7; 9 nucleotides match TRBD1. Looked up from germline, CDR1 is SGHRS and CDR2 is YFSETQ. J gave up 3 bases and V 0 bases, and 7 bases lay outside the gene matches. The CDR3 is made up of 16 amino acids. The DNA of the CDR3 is TGCGCCAGCAGCTTGGAAGGCACGGGACAGGGCTACGAGCAGTACTTC. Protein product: CASSLEGTGQGYEQYF.

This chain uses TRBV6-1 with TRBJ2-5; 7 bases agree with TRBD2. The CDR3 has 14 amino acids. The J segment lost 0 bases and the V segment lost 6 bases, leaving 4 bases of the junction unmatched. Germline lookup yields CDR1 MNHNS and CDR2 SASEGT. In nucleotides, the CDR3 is TGTGCCAGCAGGACGGGACTAAACCAAGAGACCCAGTACTTC. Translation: CASRTGLNQETQYF.

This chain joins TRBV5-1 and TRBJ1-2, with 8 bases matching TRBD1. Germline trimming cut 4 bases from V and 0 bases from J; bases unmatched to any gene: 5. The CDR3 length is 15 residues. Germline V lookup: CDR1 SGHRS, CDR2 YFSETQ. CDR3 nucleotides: TGCGCCAGCAGCACGGACAGGGCTACTAACTATGGCTACACCTTC. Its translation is CASSTDRATNYGYTF. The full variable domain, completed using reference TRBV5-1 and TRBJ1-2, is KAGVTQTPRYLIKTRGQQVTLSCSPISGHRSVSWYQQTPGQGLQFLFEYFSETQRNKGNFPGRFSGRQFSNSRSEMNVSTLELGDSALYLCASSTDRATNYGYTFGSGTRLTVV.

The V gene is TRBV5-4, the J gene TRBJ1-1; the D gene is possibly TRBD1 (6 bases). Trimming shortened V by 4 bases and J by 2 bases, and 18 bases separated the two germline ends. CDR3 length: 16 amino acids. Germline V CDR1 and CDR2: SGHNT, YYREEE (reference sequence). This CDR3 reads CASSDMSYGTNTEAFF. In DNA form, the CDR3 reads TGTGCCAGCAGCGACATGTCTTACGGGACAAACACTGAAGCTTTCTTT.

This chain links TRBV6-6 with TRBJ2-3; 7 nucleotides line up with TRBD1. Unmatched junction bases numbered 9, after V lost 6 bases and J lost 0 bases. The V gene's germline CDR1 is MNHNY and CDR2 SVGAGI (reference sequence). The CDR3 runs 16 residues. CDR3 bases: TGTGCCAGCAGCCGCCCCGGACAGGCTAGCACAGATACGCAGTATTTT. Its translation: CASSRPGQASTDTQYF.

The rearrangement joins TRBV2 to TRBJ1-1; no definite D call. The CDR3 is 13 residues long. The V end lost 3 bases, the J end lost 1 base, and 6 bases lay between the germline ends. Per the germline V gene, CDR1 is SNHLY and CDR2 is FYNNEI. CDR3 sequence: CASSDYGNTEAFF. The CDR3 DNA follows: TGTGCCAGCAGTGATTACGGGAACACTGAAGCTTTCTTT. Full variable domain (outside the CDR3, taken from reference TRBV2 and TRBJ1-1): EPEVTQTPSHQVTQMGQEVILRCVPISNHLYFYWYRQILGQKVEFLVSFYNNEISEKSEIFDDQFSVERPDGSNFTLKIRSTKLEDSAMYFCASSDYGNTEAFFGQGTRLTVV.

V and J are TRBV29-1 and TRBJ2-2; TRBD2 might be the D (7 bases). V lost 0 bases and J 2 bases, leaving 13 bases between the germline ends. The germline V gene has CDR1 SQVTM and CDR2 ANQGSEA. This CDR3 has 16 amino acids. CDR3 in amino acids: CSVEEFAGANTGELFF. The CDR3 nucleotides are TGCAGCGTTGAAGAGTTTGCGGGGGCCAACACCGGGGAGCTGTTTTTT.

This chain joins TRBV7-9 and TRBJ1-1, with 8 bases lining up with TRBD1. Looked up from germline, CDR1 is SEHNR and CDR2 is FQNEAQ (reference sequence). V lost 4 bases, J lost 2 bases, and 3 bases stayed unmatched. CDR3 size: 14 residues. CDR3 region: CASSWGQDNTEAFF. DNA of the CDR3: TGTGCCAGCAGCTGGGGACAGGACAACACTGAAGCTTTCTTT.

The CDR3 DNA sequence: TGTGCCATCAGTGTGAACAGGGACACTGAAGCTTTCTTT. Encoded protein: CAISVNRDTEAFF. The chain couples TRBV10-3 to TRBJ1-1, with D possibly TRBD1 on 6 matching bases. Germline CDR1 and CDR2: ENHRY and SYGVKD. Between the trimmed V and J ends, which lost 4 bases and 3 bases, there was a span of 9 bases. The CDR3 sequence is 13 residues long.

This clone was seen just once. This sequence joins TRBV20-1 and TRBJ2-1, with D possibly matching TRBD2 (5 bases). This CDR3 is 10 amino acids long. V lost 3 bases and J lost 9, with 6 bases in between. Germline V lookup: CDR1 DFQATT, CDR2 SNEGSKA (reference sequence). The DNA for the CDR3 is TGCAGTGCTAGGAGCGGTGAGCAGTTCTTC. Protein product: CSARSGEQFF.

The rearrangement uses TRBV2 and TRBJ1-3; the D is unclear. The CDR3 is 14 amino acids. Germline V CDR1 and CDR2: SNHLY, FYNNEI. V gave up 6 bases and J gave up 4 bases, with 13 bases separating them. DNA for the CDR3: TGTGCCAGCAGCGAGAAGAGTAGAGGAAACACCATATATTTT. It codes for CASSEKSRGNTIYF.